These T cell receptor beta chains were read from a single sample in a study of a mutant IDH1 vaccine in newly diagnosed glioma. TCRdb's table, derived via immunoSEQ multiplex PCR, lists solely in-frame clones and lacks some. The sample shows some 95,000 clones, roughly 77% of them seen only once. The source was PBMCs, collected from a glioma patient treated with radiotherapy, temozolomide or both. Every receptor here comes from a man aged 35-49 years with glioma. Each CDR3 is given with its conserved first and last residue. A D gene is named only where the DNA matches it firmly. The size of a clone is reported for some rows only, either as once, few or many, or as a class for expanded clones.

v_gene	j_gene	abundance	d_gene	len	CDR3aa	CDR3nt
TRBV28	TRBJ2-1	NA	NA	15	CASSFSGYRDNEQFF	TGTGCCAGCAGTTTTTCGGGGTATAGAGACAATGAGCAGTTCTTC
TRBV7-9	TRBJ2-3	NA	TRBD1	17	CASSFRPDRGNTDTQYF	TGTGCCAGCAGCTTTCGGCCCGACAGGGGAAACACAGATACGCAGTATTTT
TRBV15	TRBJ2-4	NA	NA	16	CATSTDPRGAKNIQYF	TGTGCCACCAGCACAGATCCACGCGGAGCCAAAAACATTCAGTACTTC
TRBV4-3	TRBJ2-7	NA	NA	14	CASSQAQGSYEQYF	TGCGCCAGCAGCCAAGCCCAGGGTAGCTACGAGCAGTACTTC
TRBV5-1	TRBJ1-3	once	NA	15	CASTPGGSSGNTIYF	TGCGCCAGCACCCCGGGAGGCAGCTCTGGAAACACCATATATTTT
TRBV7-3	TRBJ2-1	NA	TRBD2	15	CASSPGLAGINEQFF	TGTGCCAGCAGCCCCGGACTAGCGGGTATCAATGAGCAGTTCTTC
TRBV19	TRBJ2-1	NA	TRBD2	18	CASSINRRPSGGANEQFF	TGTGCCAGTAGTATAAATCGGAGGCCTAGCGGGGGGGCAAATGAGCAGTTCTTC
TRBV28	TRBJ1-6	NA	NA	15	CASSYTELARSPLHF	TGTGCCAGCAGTTATACCGAGTTGGCGCGCTCACCCCTCCACTTT
TRBV2	TRBJ2-3	NA	NA	14	CASSYGRNTDTQYF	TGTGCCAGCAGTTATGGACGGAACACAGATACGCAGTATTTT
TRBV11-2	TRBJ2-7	NA	NA	12	CASSLDMYEQYF	TGTGCCAGCAGCTTAGATATGTACGAGCAGTACTTC
TRBV6-4	TRBJ1-2	NA	TRBD1	17	CASSPTLPDRAGYGYTF	TGTGCCAGCAGTCCTACACTTCCAGACAGGGCCGGGTATGGCTACACCTTC
TRBV28	TRBJ2-7	NA	NA	14	CASAPNGGSYEQYF	TGTGCCAGCGCCCCCAACGGGGGCTCCTACGAGCAGTACTTC
TRBV19	TRBJ2-2	NA	NA	15	CASRPQGLNTGELFF	TGTGCCAGTAGGCCACAGGGATTGAACACCGGGGAGCTGTTTTTT
TRBV6-5	TRBJ1-5	once	TRBD1	14	CASSWTGSNQPQHF	TGTGCCAGCAGTTGGACAGGGAGCAATCAGCCCCAGCATTTT
TRBV28	TRBJ1-1	NA	NA	14	CASGGGALNTEAFF	TGTGCCAGCGGCGGGGGGGCTCTGAACACTGAAGCTTTCTTT
TRBV30	TRBJ2-7	NA	TRBD1	13	CAWRGQGAYEQYF	TGTGCCTGGAGGGGACAGGGGGCTTACGAGCAGTACTTC
TRBV2	TRBJ2-5	NA	NA	13	CASSAPLQETQYF	TGTGCCAGCAGTGCACCCCTCCAAGAGACCCAGTACTTC
TRBV27	TRBJ2-5	NA	NA	13	CASPRRDQETQYF	TGTGCCAGCCCGAGACGGGATCAAGAGACCCAGTACTTC
TRBV6-6	TRBJ1-1	once	NA	12	CASSYDTKEAFF	TGTGCCAGCAGTTACGACACAAAGGAAGCTTTCTTT
TRBV5-6	TRBJ2-1	NA	TRBD2	15	CASSLGLADLNEQFF	TGTGCCAGCAGCTTGGGACTAGCGGACCTCAATGAGCAGTTCTTC
TRBV30	TRBJ1-2	NA	NA	15	CAWSVLHSGDYGYTF	TGTGCCTGGAGTGTACTACACTCCGGGGACTATGGCTACACCTTC
TRBV5-1	TRBJ2-7	NA	NA	14	CASSFSTYSYEQYF	TGCGCCAGCAGCTTTAGCACATACTCCTACGAGCAGTACTTC
TRBV2	TRBJ2-5	few	NA	14	CASEPGQRQETQYF	TGTGCCAGCGAGCCGGGTCAAAGGCAAGAGACCCAGTACTTC
TRBV28	TRBJ2-7	NA	NA	16	CASSSGLVRGGPEQYF	TGTGCCAGCAGCAGCGGACTCGTGAGAGGGGGGCCCGAGCAGTACTTC
TRBV10-3	TRBJ2-5	NA	NA	12	CAISEGWETQYF	TGTGCCATCAGTGAGGGGTGGGAGACCCAGTACTTC
TRBV2	TRBJ2-4	NA	NA	15	CASSEDPDTKNIQYF	TGTGCCAGCAGTGAAGATCCGGACACCAAAAACATTCAGTACTTC
TRBV19	TRBJ1-5	NA	NA	13	CASSWEGIQPQHF	TGTGCCAGTAGTTGGGAGGGTATTCAGCCCCAGCATTTT
TRBV6-4	TRBJ2-3	NA	NA	14	CASSATGETDTQYF	TGTGCCAGCAGTGCTACGGGAGAGACAGATACGCAGTATTTT
TRBV6-5	TRBJ2-1	NA	NA	15	CASSTRTVSYNEQFF	TGTGCCAGCAGTACACGGACAGTCTCCTACAATGAGCAGTTCTTC
TRBV4-1	TRBJ2-1	NA	TRBD2	15	CASSPSGGPYNEQFF	TGCGCCAGCAGCCCTAGCGGGGGTCCCTACAATGAGCAGTTCTTC
TRBV7-6	TRBJ1-1	NA	NA	14	CASSLVTGDTEAFF	TGTGCCAGCAGCTTAGTCACGGGGGACACTGAAGCTTTCTTT
TRBV7-6	TRBJ2-3	NA	NA	19	CASSLAQESHPGGTDTQYF	TGTGCCAGCAGCTTAGCCCAAGAATCGCATCCGGGAGGCACAGATACGCAGTATTTT
TRBV6-1	TRBJ1-6	few	NA	14	CASSDGPEGSPLHF	TGTGCCAGCAGTGACGGGCCTGAGGGTTCACCCCTCCACTTT
TRBV19	TRBJ2-7	NA	NA	13	CASSRTESYEQYF	TGTGCCAGTAGCCGGACAGAGAGCTACGAGCAGTACTTC
TRBV6-5	TRBJ2-7	NA	NA	15	CASSMGTGGSYEQYF	TGTGCCAGCAGCATGGGGACTGGCGGGTCCTACGAGCAGTACTTC
TRBV15	TRBJ1-1	once	NA	14	CATSRGGPNTEAFF	TGTGCCACCAGCAGGGGAGGCCCGAACACTGAAGCTTTCTTT
TRBV30	TRBJ1-4	NA	TRBD1	14	CAIGTGVLNEKLFF	TGTGCCATTGGGACAGGGGTGCTAAATGAAAAACTGTTTTTT
TRBV6-1	TRBJ1-1	NA	NA	14	CASSEVHGYTEAFF	TGTGCCAGCAGTGAAGTGCATGGATACACTGAAGCTTTCTTT
TRBV2	TRBJ2-3	NA	NA	14	CASSESQGGYTQYF	TGTGCCAGCAGTGAGTCTCAGGGTGGATATACGCAGTATTTT